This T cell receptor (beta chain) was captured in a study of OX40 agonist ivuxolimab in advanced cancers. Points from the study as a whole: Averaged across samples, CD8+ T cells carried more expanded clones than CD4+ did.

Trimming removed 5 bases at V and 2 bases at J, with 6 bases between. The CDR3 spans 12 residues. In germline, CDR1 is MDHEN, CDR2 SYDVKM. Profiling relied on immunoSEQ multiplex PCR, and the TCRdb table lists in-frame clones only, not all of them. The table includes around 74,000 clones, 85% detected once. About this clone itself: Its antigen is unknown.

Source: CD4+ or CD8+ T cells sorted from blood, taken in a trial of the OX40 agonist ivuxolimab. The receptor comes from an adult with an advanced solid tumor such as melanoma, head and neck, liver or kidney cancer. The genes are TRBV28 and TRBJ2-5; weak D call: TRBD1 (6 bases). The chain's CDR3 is CASSQGQETQYF. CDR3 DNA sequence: TGTGCCAGCAGTCAGGGGCAAGAGACCCAGTACTTC.